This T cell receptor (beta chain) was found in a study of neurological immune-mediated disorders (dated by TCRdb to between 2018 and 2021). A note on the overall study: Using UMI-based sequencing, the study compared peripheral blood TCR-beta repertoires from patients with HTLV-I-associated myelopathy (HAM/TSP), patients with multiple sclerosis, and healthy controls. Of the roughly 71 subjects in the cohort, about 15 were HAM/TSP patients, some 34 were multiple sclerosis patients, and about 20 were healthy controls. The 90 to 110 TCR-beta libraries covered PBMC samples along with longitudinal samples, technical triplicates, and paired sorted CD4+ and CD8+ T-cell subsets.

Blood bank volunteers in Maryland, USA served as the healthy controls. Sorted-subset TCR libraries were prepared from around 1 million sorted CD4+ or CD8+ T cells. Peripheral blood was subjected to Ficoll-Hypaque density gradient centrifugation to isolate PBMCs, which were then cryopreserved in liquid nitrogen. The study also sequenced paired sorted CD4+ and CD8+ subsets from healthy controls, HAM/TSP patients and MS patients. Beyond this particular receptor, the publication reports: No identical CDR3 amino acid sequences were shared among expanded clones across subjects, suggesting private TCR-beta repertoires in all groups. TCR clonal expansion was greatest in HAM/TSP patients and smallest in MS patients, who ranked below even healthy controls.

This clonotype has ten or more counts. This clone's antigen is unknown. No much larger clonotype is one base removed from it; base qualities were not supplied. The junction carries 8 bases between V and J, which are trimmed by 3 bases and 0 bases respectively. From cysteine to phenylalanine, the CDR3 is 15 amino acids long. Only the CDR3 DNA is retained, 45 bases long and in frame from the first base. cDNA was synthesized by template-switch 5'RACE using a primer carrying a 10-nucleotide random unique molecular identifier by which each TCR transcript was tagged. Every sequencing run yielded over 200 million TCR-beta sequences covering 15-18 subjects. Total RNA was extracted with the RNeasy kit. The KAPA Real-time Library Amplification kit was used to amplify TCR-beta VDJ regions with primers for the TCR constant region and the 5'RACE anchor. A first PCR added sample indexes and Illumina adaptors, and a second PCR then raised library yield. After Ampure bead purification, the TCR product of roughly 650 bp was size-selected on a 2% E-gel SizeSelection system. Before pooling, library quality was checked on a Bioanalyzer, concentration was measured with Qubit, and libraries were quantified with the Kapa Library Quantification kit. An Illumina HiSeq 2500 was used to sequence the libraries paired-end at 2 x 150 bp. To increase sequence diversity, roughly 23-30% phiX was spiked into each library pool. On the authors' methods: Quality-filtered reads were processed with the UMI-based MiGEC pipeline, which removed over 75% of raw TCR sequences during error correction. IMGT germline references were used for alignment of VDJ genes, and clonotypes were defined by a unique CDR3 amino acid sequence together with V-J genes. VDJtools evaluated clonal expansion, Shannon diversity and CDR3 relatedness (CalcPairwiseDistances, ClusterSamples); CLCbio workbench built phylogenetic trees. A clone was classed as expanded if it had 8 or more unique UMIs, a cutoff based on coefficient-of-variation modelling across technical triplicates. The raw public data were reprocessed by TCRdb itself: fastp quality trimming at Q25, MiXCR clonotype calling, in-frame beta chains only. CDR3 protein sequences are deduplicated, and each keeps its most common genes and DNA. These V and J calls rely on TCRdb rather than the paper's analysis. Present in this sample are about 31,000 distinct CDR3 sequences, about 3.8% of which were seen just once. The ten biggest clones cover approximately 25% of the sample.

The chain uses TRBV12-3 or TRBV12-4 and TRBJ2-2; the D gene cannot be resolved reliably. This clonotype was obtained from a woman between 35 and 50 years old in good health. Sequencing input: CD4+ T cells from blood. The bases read TGTGCCAGCAGTTTTATTCTAGCGAACACCGGGGAGCTGTTTTTT. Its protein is CASSFILANTGELFF.